The clone carrying this TCR beta chain was counted at least ten times. This specimen comes from a study of shared clonotypes between healthy human individuals. V shed 5 bases, J shed 1 base, and the junction held 3 bases outside the gene matches. The CDR3 runs to 14 residues. CDR1 SGHNT and CDR2 YYREEE come from the germline V gene (reference sequence). Combining CD45RO+ cells with CCR7-negative CD45RA+ TemRA cells gave CD8 memory. Generated by immunoSEQ multiplex PCR, the TCRdb table keeps only in-frame clones and is missing some. The sample shows 110,000 or so clones, about two thirds of them seen only once.

Input material: memory CD8+ T cells sorted from blood. Regarding subset: CD45RO+ cells pooled with CCR7-negative TemRA cells. The receptor comes from a woman aged 25 to 39 in good health. The V and J genes are TRBV5-4 and TRBJ2-7, with 10 nucleotides matching TRBD1. The CDR3 bases are TGTGCCAGCAGGACAGGGGGCGCATCCTACGAGCAGTACTTC. Its translation is CASRTGGASYEQYF.